This T cell receptor beta chain was sequenced during a study of CXCR3-negative and CXCR3-positive naive CD8 T cells. A remark on this clonotype: Antigen: not known.

CDR3 size: 15 residues. Germline CDR1 is SGHVS and CDR2 is FNYEAQ. Study results and caveats: Most assays used freshly isolated PBMCs, as cryopreservation partially reduced CXCR3.

The TRB cDNA libraries were prepared by 5' RACE with UMI labels. TCRdb reprocessed the 5' RACE reads, with one entry per CDR3 protein and no DNA. The record lists about 62,000 distinct CDR3 sequences, of which the ten most abundant hold around 4%. The receptor's source is a human donor in good health. Some clones in this sample may be carry-over from other donors' samples. The chain uses TRBV7-6 and TRBJ2-1. Sequencing was carried out using naive CXCR3- CD8+ T cells from blood. Sample subset: CD45RO-CCR7+CD27+CD95- naive CD8+ T cells lacking CXCR3 (TNR3-). The CDR3 loop is CASSFLISSYNEQFF.